Listed below are T cell receptor beta chains from one sample, sequenced in a study of blood T cell repertoires in COVID-19. Repertoires were generated with immunoSEQ multiplex PCR, while TCRdb's copy carries only in-frame clones and drops some. The data hold hundreds of thousands of clones, with around 89% observed a single time. Source material: PBMCs or T cells enriched from blood (not recorded which). The receptors come from a woman aged 45-65 years who had recovered from COVID-19. The CDR3 runs from the conserved cysteine through the conserved F or W. D genes are given only for firm matches. The listing skips clone size in some rows; elsewhere it reads once, few, many or a size class.

length,V,J,size,D,CDR3,DNA
13,TRBV7-8,TRBJ2-7,NA,TRBD2,CASSSPGLVAQYF,TGTGCCAGCAGCTCACCGGGACTAGTTGCGCAGTACTTC
16,TRBV19,TRBJ1-5,NA,NA,CASSRQGGGGNQPQHF,TGTGCCAGTAGTAGACAAGGGGGTGGGGGCAATCAGCCCCAGCATTTT
14,TRBV6-6,TRBJ2-3,NA,TRBD2,CASSSPGGSDTQYF,TGTGCCAGCAGTTCCCCGGGAGGGTCAGATACGCAGTATTTT
16,TRBV27,TRBJ2-5,NA,TRBD2,CASSEAREGLRETQYF,TGTGCCAGCAGTGAGGCACGGGAGGGCCTTCGGGAGACCCAGTACTTC
15,TRBV28,TRBJ1-2,NA,NA,CASSLEGWQGHGYTF,TGTGCCAGCAGTTTAGAAGGTTGGCAGGGTCATGGCTACACCTTC
15,TRBV28,TRBJ2-7,NA,NA,CASSSSAGYSYEQYF,TGTGCCAGCAGCTCCTCGGCGGGATACTCCTACGAGCAGTACTTC
14,TRBV10-3,TRBJ2-7,NA,TRBD2,CAISEGSGTYEQYF,TGTGCCATCAGTGAGGGGAGCGGGACCTACGAGCAGTACTTC
15,TRBV5-4,TRBJ2-7,NA,TRBD2,CASSQGLAEIYEQYF,TGTGCCAGCAGCCAAGGACTAGCGGAAATATACGAGCAGTACTTC
16,TRBV27,TRBJ2-7,NA,TRBD1,CASSLSTPRQGHEQYF,TGTGCCAGCAGTTTATCCACTCCTCGACAGGGCCACGAGCAGTACTTC
14,TRBV28,TRBJ2-7,NA,NA,CASRLPGVGSEQYF,TGTGCCAGCAGGCTGCCGGGGGTGGGGAGCGAGCAGTACTTC
14,TRBV7-2,TRBJ2-7,NA,TRBD2,CASSMPGLAVEQYF,TGTGCCAGCAGCATGCCGGGACTAGCGGTCGAGCAGTACTTC
12,TRBV12-3/TRBV12-4,TRBJ1-2,once,TRBD1,CASSLHRGGYTF,TGTGCCAGCAGTCTCCACAGGGGTGGCTACACCTTC
14,TRBV7-2,TRBJ2-7,NA,NA,CASSSSRGNYEQYF,TGTGCCAGCAGCTCGTCTAGGGGCAACTACGAGCAGTACTTC
14,TRBV6-5,TRBJ1-2,NA,TRBD1,CASSRDRGRGGYTF,TGTGCCAGCAGTCGGGACAGGGGGCGGGGAGGCTACACCTTC
15,TRBV18,TRBJ1-3,NA,NA,CASSPPVLAGNTIYF,TGTGCCAGCTCACCACCGGTTTTAGCTGGAAACACCATATATTTT
14,TRBV6-5,TRBJ1-3,few,NA,CASSTGAGGNTIYF,TGTGCCAGCAGTACCGGCGCGGGGGGAAACACCATATATTTT
15,TRBV9,TRBJ2-5,NA,NA,CASSPRTDHQETQYF,TGTGCCAGCAGCCCGCGGACAGATCACCAAGAGACCCAGTACTTC
13,TRBV18,TRBJ2-7,NA,NA,CASSPSGAYEQYF,TGTGCCAGCTCACCCAGCGGAGCCTACGAGCAGTACTTC
15,TRBV9,TRBJ1-1,NA,NA,CASRVMDTMNTEAFF,TGTGCCAGCAGAGTTATGGACACTATGAACACTGAAGCTTTCTTT
13,TRBV11-2,TRBJ1-1,NA,TRBD1,CASSGDRHTEAFF,TGTGCCAGCAGCGGGGACAGGCACACTGAAGCTTTCTTT
15,TRBV5-1,TRBJ1-1,NA,NA,CASSLVAGPNTEAFF,TGCGCCAGCAGCTTGGTGGCTGGGCCAAACACTGAAGCTTTCTTT
15,TRBV9,TRBJ2-5,NA,NA,CASSALAGNEGTQYF,TGTGCCAGCAGCGCACTAGCAGGGAACGAGGGGACCCAGTACTTC
15,TRBV25-1,TRBJ1-1,NA,NA,CASSDPGNKDTEAFF,TGTGCCAGCAGCGACCCAGGAAATAAGGACACTGAAGCTTTCTTT
15,TRBV7-9,TRBJ2-1,NA,TRBD2,CASSLRAGGYNEQFF,TGTGCCAGCAGCTTAAGAGCGGGAGGGTACAATGAGCAGTTCTTC
15,TRBV9,TRBJ1-2,NA,NA,CASSAGDTANYGYTF,TGTGCCAGCAGCGCTGGGGACACAGCTAACTATGGCTACACCTTC
13,TRBV18,TRBJ2-3,NA,NA,CASSPPGTDTQYF,TGTGCCAGCTCACCGCCGGGCACAGATACGCAGTATTTT
17,TRBV18,TRBJ1-3,NA,TRBD1,CASSPVFQGGSGNTIYF,TGTGCCAGCTCACCAGTCTTTCAGGGGGGCTCTGGAAACACCATATATTTT
17,TRBV2,TRBJ1-1,NA,NA,CASSVYLREPMNTEAFF,TGTGCCAGCAGTGTCTACCTCCGGGAACCAATGAACACTGAAGCTTTCTTT
16,TRBV5-8,TRBJ2-5,NA,TRBD1,CASSSNRQGWRETQYF,TGTGCCAGCAGCTCAAACCGACAGGGGTGGAGAGAGACCCAGTACTTC
14,TRBV7-9,TRBJ2-1,NA,TRBD2,CASSLSGMVDEQFF,TGTGCCAGCAGCTTAAGCGGGATGGTCGATGAGCAGTTCTTC
14,TRBV9,TRBJ2-1,NA,NA,CASSVSSDFNEQFF,TGTGCCAGCAGCGTATCGAGTGATTTCAATGAGCAGTTCTTC
14,TRBV15,TRBJ1-2,NA,TRBD1,CATSSDRDRQGYTF,TGTGCCACCAGCAGCGACCGGGACAGACAAGGCTACACCTTC
16,TRBV25-1,TRBJ2-2,NA,TRBD2,CASRSAGGAGTGELFF,TGTGCCAGCAGAAGTGCGGGAGGCGCGGGCACCGGGGAGCTGTTTTTT
18,TRBV28,TRBJ2-4,NA,TRBD2,CASSPRREGLVAKNIQYF,TGTGCCAGCAGTCCTCGGCGGGAGGGCCTAGTAGCCAAAAACATTCAGTACTTC
18,TRBV9,TRBJ2-7,NA,TRBD2,CASSVGSTSGRITYEQYF,TGTGCCAGCAGCGTAGGGTCAACTAGCGGGAGGATTACCTACGAGCAGTACTTC
15,TRBV2,TRBJ2-5,NA,TRBD2,CASSDETSSQETQYF,TGTGCCAGCAGTGATGAGACTAGCTCCCAAGAGACCCAGTACTTC
15,TRBV4-2,TRBJ1-1,NA,TRBD1,CASSQATGQGGEAFF,TGTGCCAGCAGCCAAGCCACGGGACAGGGGGGCGAAGCTTTCTTT
15,TRBV11-2,TRBJ1-6,NA,TRBD1,CASSLKQGARSPLHF,TGTGCCAGCAGCCTCAAACAGGGGGCGAGATCACCCCTCCACTTT
14,TRBV10-3,TRBJ1-1,NA,NA,CAIGPLGGKGEAFF,TGTGCCATCGGCCCTCTGGGGGGGAAAGGTGAAGCTTTCTTT
15,TRBV19,TRBJ1-1,NA,NA,CASSSPGEANTEAFF,TGTGCCAGTAGTAGCCCCGGGGAGGCGAACACTGAAGCTTTCTTT
21,TRBV28,TRBJ2-3,once,TRBD2,CASSRKAGLATLERDTDTQYF,TGTGCCAGCAGTCGCAAGGCCGGACTAGCGACCTTGGAAAGGGACACAGATACGCAGTATTTT
18,TRBV28,TRBJ1-6,NA,TRBD1,CASSLGGTGASYNSPLHF,TGTGCCAGCAGTTTGGGGGGGACAGGAGCCTCCTATAATTCACCCCTCCACTTT
15,TRBV29-1,TRBJ1-2,NA,TRBD1,CSVEVEDRGDYGYTF,TGCAGCGTTGAAGTTGAGGACAGGGGGGACTATGGCTACACCTTC
15,TRBV7-3,TRBJ2-2,NA,TRBD1,CASSMGQGNTGELFF,TGTGCCAGCAGCATGGGACAGGGGAACACCGGGGAGCTGTTTTTT
13,TRBV28,TRBJ2-7,NA,NA,CASSLINRYEQYF,TGTGCCAGCAGTTTAATCAACAGGTACGAGCAGTACTTC
16,TRBV7-2,TRBJ2-3,NA,TRBD2,CASSIGLAGGADTQYF,TGTGCCAGCAGCATCGGACTAGCGGGAGGGGCAGATACGCAGTATTTT
12,TRBV12-3/TRBV12-4,TRBJ2-1,NA,NA,CASSLAQGQQFF,TGTGCCAGCAGTTTAGCCCAGGGGCAGCAGTTCTTC
12,TRBV30,TRBJ1-2,few,NA,CAWSVPRGGYTF,TGTGCCTGGAGTGTACCCAGAGGGGGCTACACCTTC
15,TRBV27,TRBJ1-2,NA,TRBD1,CASRERGQGGYGYTF,TGTGCCAGCAGAGAGAGGGGACAGGGGGGCTATGGCTACACCTTC
12,TRBV30,TRBJ1-1,NA,TRBD1,CAWISGTDEAFF,TGTGCCTGGATTTCCGGGACAGATGAAGCTTTCTTT
17,TRBV5-1,TRBJ2-1,NA,NA,CASSLTPTGGAYNEQFF,TGCGCCAGCAGCTTGACCCCTACAGGCGGCGCCTACAATGAGCAGTTCTTC
15,TRBV11-2,TRBJ1-4,few,TRBD1,CASSPDRARNEKLFF,TGTGCCAGCAGCCCGGACAGGGCTCGGAATGAAAAACTGTTTTTT
17,TRBV10-3,TRBJ1-5,once,NA,CAISESFLAGVNQPQHF,TGTGCCATCAGTGAGTCTTTCCTGGCAGGGGTCAATCAGCCCCAGCATTTT